This is a list of T cell receptor beta chains from one sample in a study of T cell responses to AZD1222 COVID-19 vaccine. Libraries were prepared by immunoSEQ multiplex PCR; TCRdb keeps only in-frame clonotypes and omits some of them. The sample includes 95,000 to 150,000 clones, around 91% of them seen just once. Source: peripheral blood, taken on day 0 of AZD1222 vaccination. The origin of the receptors is an adult in good health. The conserved cysteine and the conserved F or W are not part of the CDR3 here. The D gene is left open where the match is weak.

v_gene: TRBV25-1
d_gene: TRBD2
j_gene: TRBJ2-2
CDR3aa: ATSGLAGGGNTGELF

v_gene: TRBV30
d_gene: NA
j_gene: TRBJ1-4
CDR3aa: AWSVQGFGATNEKLF

v_gene: TRBV5-1
d_gene: NA
j_gene: TRBJ1-1
CDR3aa: ASSFTGNTEAF

v_gene: TRBV2
d_gene: NA
j_gene: TRBJ1-2
CDR3aa: ASSDFQDYGYT

v_gene: TRBV9
d_gene: NA
j_gene: TRBJ2-3
CDR3aa: ASSDPTGGAPDTQY

v_gene: TRBV15
d_gene: TRBD1
j_gene: TRBJ1-2
CDR3aa: ATRTGYKDGYT

v_gene: TRBV27
d_gene: TRBD1
j_gene: TRBJ1-6
CDR3aa: ASSLSFGQGASSPLH

v_gene: TRBV10-3
d_gene: TRBD1
j_gene: TRBJ2-5
CDR3aa: AAGTGEETQY

v_gene: TRBV6-2/TRBV6-3
d_gene: TRBD1
j_gene: TRBJ1-2
CDR3aa: ASSYPTGGRKTNYGYT

v_gene: TRBV7-8
d_gene: NA
j_gene: TRBJ1-2
CDR3aa: ASSLDRFVNYGYT

v_gene: TRBV5-6
d_gene: TRBD1
j_gene: TRBJ1-5
CDR3aa: ASSSLDRDEQPQH

v_gene: TRBV4-3
d_gene: NA
j_gene: TRBJ1-5
CDR3aa: ASSQDGGGNQPQH

v_gene: TRBV2
d_gene: NA
j_gene: TRBJ1-1
CDR3aa: ASTRSGGGTEAF

v_gene: TRBV7-9
d_gene: TRBD1
j_gene: TRBJ2-7
CDR3aa: ASSSNYRGMSSYEQY

v_gene: TRBV10-3
d_gene: NA
j_gene: TRBJ2-2
CDR3aa: AIKSRDGGELF

v_gene: TRBV5-8
d_gene: NA
j_gene: TRBJ1-1
CDR3aa: ASSTYEWANTEAF

v_gene: TRBV5-1
d_gene: NA
j_gene: TRBJ1-6
CDR3aa: ASNQGNRDGGPLH

v_gene: TRBV9
d_gene: NA
j_gene: TRBJ2-5
CDR3aa: ASSVAKEETQY

v_gene: TRBV5-1
d_gene: TRBD2
j_gene: TRBJ2-5
CDR3aa: ASSLLAGNMETQY

v_gene: TRBV30
d_gene: NA
j_gene: TRBJ2-2
CDR3aa: AWMRGRVGTGELF

v_gene: TRBV6-5
d_gene: TRBD1
j_gene: TRBJ1-5
CDR3aa: ASSYGTGNQPQH

v_gene: TRBV6-1
d_gene: TRBD1
j_gene: TRBJ1-5
CDR3aa: ASSVFGTGNNQPQH

v_gene: TRBV9
d_gene: NA
j_gene: TRBJ1-2
CDR3aa: ASSVTGGASGYT

v_gene: TRBV6-5
d_gene: NA
j_gene: TRBJ1-5
CDR3aa: ASKLAAQPQH

v_gene: TRBV30
d_gene: NA
j_gene: TRBJ2-7
CDR3aa: AWSFGQYEQY

v_gene: TRBV5-1
d_gene: TRBD1
j_gene: TRBJ1-2
CDR3aa: ASSSDRGDWYGYT

v_gene: TRBV7-2
d_gene: NA
j_gene: TRBJ2-1
CDR3aa: ASSLASVAVNEQF

v_gene: TRBV6-4
d_gene: TRBD2
j_gene: TRBJ2-3
CDR3aa: ASSPGLPTDTQY

v_gene: TRBV27
d_gene: NA
j_gene: TRBJ2-3
CDR3aa: ASTVRGRLETQY

v_gene: TRBV6-6
d_gene: NA
j_gene: TRBJ2-5
CDR3aa: ASTKEYQETQY

v_gene: TRBV3-1/TRBV3-2
d_gene: TRBD2
j_gene: TRBJ2-3
CDR3aa: ASSQGLAGASTDTQY

v_gene: TRBV23-1
d_gene: NA
j_gene: TRBJ2-5
CDR3aa: ASSQSWTDKETQY

v_gene: TRBV7-9
d_gene: NA
j_gene: TRBJ2-1
CDR3aa: ASSPSRAYYNEQF

v_gene: TRBV7-9
d_gene: TRBD1
j_gene: TRBJ2-3
CDR3aa: ASRETGVSTDTQY

v_gene: TRBV19
d_gene: NA
j_gene: TRBJ1-1
CDR3aa: ASSLINAEAF

v_gene: TRBV19
d_gene: NA
j_gene: TRBJ2-1
CDR3aa: ASRWTSVGEQF

v_gene: TRBV6-5
d_gene: NA
j_gene: TRBJ2-3
CDR3aa: ASSSPRGTQY

v_gene: TRBV30
d_gene: NA
j_gene: TRBJ1-2
CDR3aa: AWSVGGASGYT

v_gene: TRBV9
d_gene: NA
j_gene: TRBJ1-1
CDR3aa: ASSVGLGSGANTEAF

v_gene: TRBV6-5
d_gene: TRBD1
j_gene: TRBJ1-5
CDR3aa: ASREGQLNQPQH

v_gene: TRBV19
d_gene: NA
j_gene: TRBJ1-1
CDR3aa: ASSAGTRTEAF

v_gene: TRBV6-5
d_gene: NA
j_gene: TRBJ1-1
CDR3aa: ASQIYTEAF

v_gene: TRBV19
d_gene: NA
j_gene: TRBJ1-5
CDR3aa: ASSIGQTQPQH

v_gene: TRBV19
d_gene: TRBD1
j_gene: TRBJ1-1
CDR3aa: ASSRQGANTEAF

v_gene: TRBV4-1
d_gene: TRBD1
j_gene: TRBJ1-3
CDR3aa: ASSQESMPGGTGNTIY

v_gene: TRBV30
d_gene: TRBD2
j_gene: TRBJ2-3
CDR3aa: AWSSLAGVTDTQY

v_gene: TRBV7-9
d_gene: NA
j_gene: TRBJ2-7
CDR3aa: ASSLGQVEDEQY

v_gene: TRBV30
d_gene: NA
j_gene: TRBJ1-4
CDR3aa: AGDRAHNEKLF

v_gene: TRBV5-4
d_gene: TRBD1
j_gene: TRBJ1-3
CDR3aa: ASSPNRGPGNTIY

v_gene: TRBV4-1
d_gene: TRBD1
j_gene: TRBJ1-1
CDR3aa: ASSQVDRGMNTEAF